The rows below give T cell receptor beta chains drawn from one sample of a study of blood T cell repertoires in COVID-19. Only in-frame clones appear in the TCRdb table, and some are missing; sequencing was by immunoSEQ multiplex PCR. The sample shows roughly 350,000 clones, over 80% of them seen only once. Sample: peripheral blood. All receptors come from a woman aged 45 to 65 with COVID-19, enrolled during active disease. CDR3s leave out the opening cysteine and the closing phenylalanine or tryptophan. Fields, in order: D gene, V gene, CDR3 length, CDR3 protein. The D gene is left open where the match is weak.

d_call: .
v_call: TRBV7-9
cdr3_length: 11
cdr3_aa: ASSPSGLGEQF

d_call: TRBD1
v_call: TRBV19
cdr3_length: 12
cdr3_aa: ASSKRQGRTEAF

d_call: TRBD2
v_call: TRBV6-2/TRBV6-3
cdr3_length: 16
cdr3_aa: ASSYSTSGRVRTDTQY

d_call: TRBD2
v_call: TRBV19
cdr3_length: 13
cdr3_aa: ASSIDAGVGETQY

d_call: .
v_call: TRBV6-8
cdr3_length: 8
cdr3_aa: ASSYSRLN

d_call: .
v_call: TRBV11-2
cdr3_length: 12
cdr3_aa: ASSLSGGSRRYT

d_call: .
v_call: TRBV3-1/TRBV3-2
cdr3_length: 9
cdr3_aa: ASRRTGELF

d_call: .
v_call: TRBV21-1
cdr3_length: 16
cdr3_aa: ASSPTCIAGFPAYEQY

d_call: .
v_call: TRBV5-5
cdr3_length: 16
cdr3_aa: ASSFSVGAWTTPYEQY

d_call: .
v_call: TRBV9
cdr3_length: 12
cdr3_aa: ASSVGIGTSEQY